Reported below is one T cell receptor beta chain. The sample is drawn from a study of cytomegalovirus exposure and HLA in healthy donors. The PCR ran on 60 Vbeta and 13 Jbeta primers. Only in-frame clones appear in the TCRdb table, and some are missing; sequencing was by immunoSEQ multiplex PCR. Here the sample spans around 100,000 clones, 79% being singletons. The source of this sequence is a young woman in good health and CMV-seropositive. Sequencing was performed on PBMCs.

The CDR3 DNA sequence: TGTGCCACGCGCAGGGGTAGGAACACCGGGGAGCTGTTTTTT. It codes for CATRRGRNTGELFF. The chain couples TRBV27 to TRBJ2-2; D is perhaps TRBD1 (6 bases). V shed 10 bases and J shed 1 base, with 13 bases lying between them. The CDR3 totals 14 residues. The V gene's germline CDR1 is MNHEY and CDR2 SMNVEV (reference sequence).